The 7 T cell receptor beta chains given below trace back to one sample, sequenced in a study of cytomegalovirus exposure and HLA in healthy donors. PCR involved 60 Vbeta and 13 Jbeta primers. Assay used: immunoSEQ multiplex PCR; TCRdb lists only in-frame clones, some missing. The top ten clones hold around 4% of a sample with about 120,000 clones, about 76% of them seen once. Material for sequencing was PBMCs. The source is a woman in her 30s in good health and CMV-seronegative.

This clone was picked up one time. V usage is TRBV15 and J usage is TRBJ2-1, with 7 bases that match TRBD1. Germline V gene sequence: CDR1 LNHNV, CDR2 YYDKDF (reference sequence). The CDR3 has 15 amino acids. V dropped 0 bases and J dropped 5; count of bases not matched to a gene: 4. The chain's CDR3 is CATSRDGQVNNEQFF. The DNA of the CDR3 is TGTGCCACCAGCAGAGATGGACAGGTTAACAATGAGCAGTTCTTC. Full variable domain (missing parts from reference TRBV15 and TRBJ2-1): DAMVIQNPRYQVTQFGKPVTLSCSQTLNHNVMYWYQQKSSQAPKLLFHYYDKDFNNEADTPDNFQSRRPNTSFCFLDIRSPGLGDTAMYLCATSRDGQVNNEQFFGPGTRLTVL.

The V and J genes are TRBV5-1 and TRBJ2-5, with 16 bases aligning to TRBD2. Germline V gene sequence: CDR1 SGHRS, CDR2 YFSETQ. V lost 4 bases and J lost 4; bases outside the gene matches: 7. The CDR3 totals 17 residues. The DNA of the CDR3 is TGCGCCAGCAGCCCGATGGGACTAGCGGGAGGGGGAGAGACCCAGTACTTC. This translates into CASSPMGLAGGGETQYF.

The sample holds one count of this clone. This rearrangement joins TRBV19 to TRBJ1-5; a possible D gene is TRBD1 (6 bases). This CDR3 region has 15 residues. The germline V gene has CDR1 LNHDA and CDR2 SQIVND (reference sequence). Trimming cost V 7 bases and J 2 bases, with 15 bases left between them. Here the CDR3 reads CASMGGGNGNQPQHF. DNA for the CDR3: TGTGCCAGTATGGGAGGGGGTAACGGCAATCAGCCCCAGCATTTT.

The gene calls are TRBV14 and TRBJ1-3, with D unresolved. V was trimmed by 4 bases and J by 2 bases, leaving 6 bases between them. Germline CDR1 and CDR2: SGHDN and FVKESK. The CDR3 is 13 amino acids. CDR3 DNA: TGTGCCAGCAGCCCCGGGGCTGGAAACACCATATATTTT. It encodes CASSPGAGNTIYF.

The chain employs TRBV7-9 and TRBJ1-3; D gene unclear. The germline V and J ends were trimmed by 6 bases and 2 bases, with 5 bases remaining between them. Germline CDR1 SEHNR, CDR2 FQNEAQ (reference sequence). The CDR3 covers 12 residues. The CDR3 here is CASSQTGNTIYF. DNA for the CDR3: TGTGCCAGCAGTCAGACTGGAAACACCATATATTTT.

As DNA, the CDR3 is TGTGCCAGCAGTCTAGCGGGGGTTGGCACTGAAGCTTTCTTT. This gives the protein CASSLAGVGTEAFF. V is TRBV27 and J is TRBJ1-1; the D gene is possibly TRBD1 (5 bases). Trimming cost V 5 bases and J 4 bases, with 14 bases left between them. Germline CDR1 and CDR2: MNHEY and SMNVEV (reference sequence). This CDR3 is 14 amino acids long.

This clone showed up just a few times. The chain recombines TRBV7-9 with TRBJ2-1; 11 bases match TRBD2. This CDR3 is 14 amino acids long. Germline CDR1 reads SEHNR; CDR2 reads FQNEAQ (reference sequence). The junction had 6 bases not matched to a gene; V was cut back by 5 bases and J by 9 bases. CDR3 residues: CASSRSGREGEQFF. The CDR3 nucleotides read TGTGCCAGCAGCCGTAGCGGGAGGGAGGGTGAGCAGTTCTTC.